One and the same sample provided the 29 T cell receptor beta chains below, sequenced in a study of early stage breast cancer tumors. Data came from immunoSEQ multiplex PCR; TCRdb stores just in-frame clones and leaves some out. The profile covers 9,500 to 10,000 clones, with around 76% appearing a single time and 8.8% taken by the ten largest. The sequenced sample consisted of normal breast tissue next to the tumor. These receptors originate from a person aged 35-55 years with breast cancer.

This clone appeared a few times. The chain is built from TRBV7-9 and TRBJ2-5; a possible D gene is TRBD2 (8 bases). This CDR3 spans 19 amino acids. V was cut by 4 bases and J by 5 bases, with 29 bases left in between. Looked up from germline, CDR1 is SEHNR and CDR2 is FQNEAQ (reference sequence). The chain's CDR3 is CASSSRLQGSGSRIETQYF. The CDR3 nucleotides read TGTGCCAGCAGCTCAAGGCTACAGGGGAGCGGGAGTCGAATTGAGACCCAGTACTTC.

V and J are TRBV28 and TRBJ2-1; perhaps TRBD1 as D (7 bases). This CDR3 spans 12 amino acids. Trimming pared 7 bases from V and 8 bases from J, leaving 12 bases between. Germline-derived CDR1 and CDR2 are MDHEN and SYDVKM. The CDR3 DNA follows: TGTGCCAGCACAGGGGGGCGAGATGAGCAGTTCTTC. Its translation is CASTGGRDEQFF.

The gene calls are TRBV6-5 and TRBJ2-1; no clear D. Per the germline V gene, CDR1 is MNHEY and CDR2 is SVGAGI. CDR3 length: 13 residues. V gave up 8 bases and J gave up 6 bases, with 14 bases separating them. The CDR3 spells CASGPATFNEQFF. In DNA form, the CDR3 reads TGTGCCAGCGGCCCAGCCACTTTCAATGAGCAGTTCTTC.

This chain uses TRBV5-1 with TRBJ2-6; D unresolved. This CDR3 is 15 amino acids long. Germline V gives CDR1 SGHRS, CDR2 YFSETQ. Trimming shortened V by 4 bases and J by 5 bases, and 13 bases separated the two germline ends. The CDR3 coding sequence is TGCGCCAGCAGCCCTGTCGCTATTAGGGCCAACGTCCTGACTTTC. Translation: CASSPVAIRANVLTF.

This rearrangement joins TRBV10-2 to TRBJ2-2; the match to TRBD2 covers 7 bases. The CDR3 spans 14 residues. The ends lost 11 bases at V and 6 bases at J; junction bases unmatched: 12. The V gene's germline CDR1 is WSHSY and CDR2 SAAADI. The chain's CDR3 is CAGTDAGDAGELFF. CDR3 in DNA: TGCGCCGGGACGGATGCGGGAGACGCCGGGGAGCTGTTTTTT.

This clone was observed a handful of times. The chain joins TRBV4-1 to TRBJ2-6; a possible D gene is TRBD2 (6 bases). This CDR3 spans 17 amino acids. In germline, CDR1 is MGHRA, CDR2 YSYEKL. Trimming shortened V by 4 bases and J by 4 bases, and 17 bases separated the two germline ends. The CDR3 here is CASSPGERVSGANVLTF. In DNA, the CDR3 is TGCGCCAGCAGCCCGGGGGAGAGGGTGTCAGGGGCCAACGTCCTGACTTTC.

For the CDR3, the DNA is TGTGCCAGCAGCCTAAATGACAGGCGCTCTGGCTACACCTTC. Translated, it gives CASSLNDRRSGYTF. The chain has TRBV5-4 and TRBJ1-2; tentative D call: TRBD1 (6 bases). There are 14 residues in the CDR3. The germline CDR1 and CDR2 sequences are SGHNT and YYREEE (reference sequence). V dropped 4 bases and J dropped 7 bases, with 17 bases sitting between them.

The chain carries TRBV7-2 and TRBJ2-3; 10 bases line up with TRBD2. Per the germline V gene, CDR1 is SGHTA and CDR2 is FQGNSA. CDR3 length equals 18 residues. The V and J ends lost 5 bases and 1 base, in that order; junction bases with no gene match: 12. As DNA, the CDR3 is TGTGCCAGCAGCGGGGGGCCTTATCTAGCGGGAGGCACAGATACGCAGTATTTT. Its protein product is CASSGGPYLAGGTDTQYF.

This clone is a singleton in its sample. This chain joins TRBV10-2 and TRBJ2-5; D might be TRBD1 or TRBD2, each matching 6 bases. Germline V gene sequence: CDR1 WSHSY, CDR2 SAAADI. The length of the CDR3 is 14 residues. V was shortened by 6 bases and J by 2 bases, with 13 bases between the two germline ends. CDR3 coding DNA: TGCGCCAGCAGGGCGGGACACCGACAAGAGACCCAGTACTTC. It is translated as CASRAGHRQETQYF.

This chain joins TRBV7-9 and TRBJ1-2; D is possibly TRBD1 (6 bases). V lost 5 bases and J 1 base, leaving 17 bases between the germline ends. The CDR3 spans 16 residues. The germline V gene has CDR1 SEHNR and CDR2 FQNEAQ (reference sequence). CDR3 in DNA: TGTGCCAGCAGCCCCCGCGGGGGGGGCGGTAACTATGGCTACACCTTC. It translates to CASSPRGGGGNYGYTF.

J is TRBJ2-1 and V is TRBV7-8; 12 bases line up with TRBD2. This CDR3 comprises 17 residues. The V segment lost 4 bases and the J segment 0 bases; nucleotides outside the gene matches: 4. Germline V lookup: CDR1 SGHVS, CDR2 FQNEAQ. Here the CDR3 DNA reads TGTGCCAGCAGCTCAACTAGCGGGGGGCTCTCCTACAATGAGCAGTTCTTC. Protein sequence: CASSSTSGGLSYNEQFF.

CDR3 nucleotide sequence: TGTGCCAGCAGTTTAACAGGGGGTTTCAATCAGCCCCAGCATTTT. Translated, it gives CASSLTGGFNQPQHF. The genes are TRBV6-1 and TRBJ1-5, with 8 nucleotides matching TRBD1. Trimming removed 5 bases from V and 3 bases from J; junction bases left unmatched: 6. This CDR3 is 15 amino acids long. Germline loops: CDR1 MNHNS, CDR2 SASEGT.

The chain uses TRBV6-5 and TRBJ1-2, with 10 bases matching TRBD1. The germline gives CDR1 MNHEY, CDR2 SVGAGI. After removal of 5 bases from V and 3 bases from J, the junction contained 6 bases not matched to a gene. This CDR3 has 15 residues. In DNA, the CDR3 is TGTGCCAGCAGTCGGGGACAGGGGATTGACTATGGCTACACCTTC. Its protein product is CASSRGQGIDYGYTF.

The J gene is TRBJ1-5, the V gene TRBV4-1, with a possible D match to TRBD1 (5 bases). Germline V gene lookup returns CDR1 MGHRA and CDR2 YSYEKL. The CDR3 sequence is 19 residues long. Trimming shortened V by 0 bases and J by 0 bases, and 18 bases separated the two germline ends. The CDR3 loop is CASSQEAFLGEYSNQPQHF. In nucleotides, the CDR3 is TGCGCCAGCAGCCAAGAGGCCTTCTTGGGGGAATATAGCAATCAGCCCCAGCATTTT.

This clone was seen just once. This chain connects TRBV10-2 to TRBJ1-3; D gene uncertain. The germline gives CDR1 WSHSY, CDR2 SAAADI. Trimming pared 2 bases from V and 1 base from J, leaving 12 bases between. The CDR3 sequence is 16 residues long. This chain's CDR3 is CASSEAPVGSGNTIYF. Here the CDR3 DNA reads TGCGCCAGCAGTGAGGCCCCCGTTGGGTCTGGAAACACCATATATTTT.

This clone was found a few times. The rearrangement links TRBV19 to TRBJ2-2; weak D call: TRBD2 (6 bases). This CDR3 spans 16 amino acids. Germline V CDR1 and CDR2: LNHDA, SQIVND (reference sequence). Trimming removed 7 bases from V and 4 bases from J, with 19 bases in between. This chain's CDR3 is CASNRGTGGITGELFF. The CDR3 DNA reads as TGTGCCAGTAACCGCGGGACCGGAGGAATCACCGGGGAGCTGTTTTTT.

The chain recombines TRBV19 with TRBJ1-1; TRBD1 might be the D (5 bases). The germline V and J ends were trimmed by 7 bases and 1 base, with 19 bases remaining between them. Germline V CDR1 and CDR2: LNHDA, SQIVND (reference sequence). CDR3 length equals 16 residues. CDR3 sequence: CASTPIGAGGNTEAFF. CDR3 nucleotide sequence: TGTGCCAGTACTCCCATCGGGGCAGGCGGGAACACTGAAGCTTTCTTT.

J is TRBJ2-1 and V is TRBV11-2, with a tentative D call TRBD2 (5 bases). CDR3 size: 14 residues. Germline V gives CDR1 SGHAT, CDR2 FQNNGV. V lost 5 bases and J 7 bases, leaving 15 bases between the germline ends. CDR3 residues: CASSPWIAPNEQFF. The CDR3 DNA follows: TGTGCCAGCAGCCCCTGGATAGCGCCTAATGAGCAGTTCTTC.

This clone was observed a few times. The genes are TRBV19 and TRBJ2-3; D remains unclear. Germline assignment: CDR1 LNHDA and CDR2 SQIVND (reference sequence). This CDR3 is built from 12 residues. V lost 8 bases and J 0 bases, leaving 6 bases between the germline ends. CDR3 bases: TGTGCCAGTGAAGGAAGCACAGATACGCAGTATTTT. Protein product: CASEGSTDTQYF. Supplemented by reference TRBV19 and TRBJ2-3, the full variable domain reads DGGITQSPKYLFRKEGQNVTLSCEQNLNHDAMYWYRQDPGQGLRLIYYSQIVNDFQKGDIAEGYSVSREKKESFPLTVTSAQKNPTAFYLCASEGSTDTQYFGPGTRLTVL.

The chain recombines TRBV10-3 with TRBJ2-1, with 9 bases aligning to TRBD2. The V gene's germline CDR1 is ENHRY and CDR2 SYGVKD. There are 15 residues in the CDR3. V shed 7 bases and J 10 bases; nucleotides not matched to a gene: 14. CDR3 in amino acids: CAITNSGSHPLEQFF. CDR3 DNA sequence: TGTGCCATCACCAATAGCGGGAGCCACCCTTTGGAGCAGTTCTTC.

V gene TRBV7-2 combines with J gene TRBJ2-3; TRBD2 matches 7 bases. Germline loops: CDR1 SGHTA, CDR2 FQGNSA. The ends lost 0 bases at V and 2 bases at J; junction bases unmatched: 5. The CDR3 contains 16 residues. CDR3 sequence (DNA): TGTGCCAGCAGCTTAGCCCCGGGACTATCCACAGATACGCAGTATTTT. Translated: CASSLAPGLSTDTQYF. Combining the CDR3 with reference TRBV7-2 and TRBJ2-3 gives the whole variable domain GAGVSQSPSNKVTEKGKDVELRCDPISGHTALYWYRQSLGQGLEFLIYFQGNSAPDKSGLPSDRFSAERTGGSVSTLTIQRTQQEDSAVYLCASSLAPGLSTDTQYFGPGTRLTVL.

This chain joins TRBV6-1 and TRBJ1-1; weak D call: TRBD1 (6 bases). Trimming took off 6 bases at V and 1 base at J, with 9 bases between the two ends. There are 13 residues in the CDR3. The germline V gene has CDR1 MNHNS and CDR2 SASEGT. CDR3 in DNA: TGTGCCAGCAGGAGGACAGAGAACACTGAAGCTTTCTTT. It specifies CASRRTENTEAFF.

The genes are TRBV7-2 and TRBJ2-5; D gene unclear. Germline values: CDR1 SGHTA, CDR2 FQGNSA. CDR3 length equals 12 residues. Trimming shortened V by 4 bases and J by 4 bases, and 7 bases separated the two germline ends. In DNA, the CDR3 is TGTGCCAGCAGCTGGCAGAGAGAGACCCAGTACTTC. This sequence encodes CASSWQRETQYF.

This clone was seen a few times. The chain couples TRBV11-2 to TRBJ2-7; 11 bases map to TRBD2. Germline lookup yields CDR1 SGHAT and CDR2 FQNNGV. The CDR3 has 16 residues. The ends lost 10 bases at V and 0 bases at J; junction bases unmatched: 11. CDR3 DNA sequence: TGTGCCACCTCGGGACTAGCGGCCAACAGCTCCTACGAGCAGTACTTC. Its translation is CATSGLAANSSYEQYF.

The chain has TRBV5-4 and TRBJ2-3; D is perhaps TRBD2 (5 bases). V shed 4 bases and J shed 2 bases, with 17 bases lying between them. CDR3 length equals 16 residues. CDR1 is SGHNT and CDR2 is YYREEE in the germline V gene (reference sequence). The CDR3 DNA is TGTGCCAGCAGCCCGGCGGGCAGACTTACCACAGATACGCAGTATTTT. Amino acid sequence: CASSPAGRLTTDTQYF.

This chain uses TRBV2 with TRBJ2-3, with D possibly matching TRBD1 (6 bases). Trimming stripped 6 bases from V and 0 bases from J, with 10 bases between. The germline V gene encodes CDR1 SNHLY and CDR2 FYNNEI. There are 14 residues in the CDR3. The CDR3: CASSYRDSTDTQYF. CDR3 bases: TGTGCCAGCAGCTACAGGGATAGCACAGATACGCAGTATTTT.

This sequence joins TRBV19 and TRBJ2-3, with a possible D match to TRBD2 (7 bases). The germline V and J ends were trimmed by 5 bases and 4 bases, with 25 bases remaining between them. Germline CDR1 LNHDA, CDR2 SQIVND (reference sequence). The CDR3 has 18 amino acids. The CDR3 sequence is CASSPRGAGKSEADTQYF. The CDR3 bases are TGTGCCAGTAGTCCCAGGGGAGCGGGAAAATCCGAGGCAGATACGCAGTATTTT. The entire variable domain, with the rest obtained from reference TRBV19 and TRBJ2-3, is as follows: DGGITQSPKYLFRKEGQNVTLSCEQNLNHDAMYWYRQDPGQGLRLIYYSQIVNDFQKGDIAEGYSVSREKKESFPLTVTSAQKNPTAFYLCASSPRGAGKSEADTQYFGPGTRLTVL.

The CDR3 loop is CASSFGTSGRQETQYF. DNA of the CDR3: TGCGCCAGCAGCTTCGGGACTAGCGGGAGACAAGAGACCCAGTACTTC. The chain recombines TRBV5-1 with TRBJ2-5; TRBD2 agrees at 14 bases. V dropped 2 bases and J dropped 2; count of bases not matched to a gene: 2. Germline CDR1 SGHRS, CDR2 YFSETQ. The CDR3 contains 16 residues.

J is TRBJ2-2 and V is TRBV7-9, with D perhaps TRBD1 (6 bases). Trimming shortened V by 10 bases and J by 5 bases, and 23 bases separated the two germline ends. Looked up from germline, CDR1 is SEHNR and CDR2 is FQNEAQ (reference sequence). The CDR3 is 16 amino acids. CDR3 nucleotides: TGTGCCATTGGGGGCGGCCCCCAAGGAGTTACCGGGGAGCTGTTTTTT. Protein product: CAIGGGPQGVTGELFF. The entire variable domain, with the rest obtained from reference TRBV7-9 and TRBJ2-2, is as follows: DTGVSQNPRHKITKRGQNVTFRCDPISEHNRLYWYRQTLGQGPEFLTYFQNEAQLEKSRLLSDRFSAERPKGSFSTLEIQRTEQGDSAMYLCAIGGGPQGVTGELFFGEGSRLTVL.